Listed here is a single T cell receptor beta chain. The same CDR3 can be traced to other DNA sequences in this sample. This sample is part of a study of blood T cell repertoires in COVID-19. Study information: Sample material is recorded as cDNA or gDNA derived from T cells, B-cell-depleted T cells, or PBMCs.

TCRdb's copy holds only in-frame clones and misses some; the assay was immunoSEQ multiplex PCR. The table lists more than 200,000 clones, roughly 80% of them singletons. CDR3 length: 14 residues. Germline values: CDR1 MNHEY, CDR2 SVGAGI. With 6 bases clipped from V and 8 bases from J, the junction kept 6 bases outside the gene matches. Sequencing was done on a sample of peripheral blood. The chain employs TRBV6-5 and TRBJ1-4, with 10 nucleotides matching TRBD1. This receptor was obtained from an elderly woman with acute or convalescent COVID-19. CDR3 nucleotides: TGTGCCAGCAGGACAGGGGGCGCTGGGGAAAAACTGTTTTTT. It is translated as CASRTGGAGEKLFF.